A selection of T cell receptor beta chains follows, all from one sample in a study of blood T cell repertoires in COVID-19. The method was immunoSEQ multiplex PCR; TCRdb's version includes in-frame clones alone and lacks a portion of them. This table holds about 110,000 clones, over 75% found once. The sample consisted of peripheral blood. These receptors originate from a woman aged 45-65 years with acute or convalescent COVID-19. Both conserved end residues are part of each CDR3. Fields, in order: CDR3 length, J gene, V gene, clone size, D gene, CDR3 DNA, CDR3 protein. A D gene is named only where the DNA matches it firmly. The listing skips clone size in some rows; elsewhere it reads once, few, many or a size class.

>16|TRBJ1-6|TRBV18|.|.
TGTGCCAGCTCACCCCCTGAGGGTTCCTATAATTCACCCCTCCACTTT
CASSPPEGSYNSPLHF
>15|TRBJ2-7|TRBV7-3|.|.
TGTGCCAGCAGCTTAGGGAGAGTGATGACCTACGAGCAGTACTTC
CASSLGRVMTYEQYF
>15|TRBJ1-2|TRBV6-5|.|TRBD1
TGTGCCAGCAGCCGTTCGACAGGGACCAACTATGGCTACACCTTC
CASSRSTGTNYGYTF
>18|TRBJ1-5|TRBV5-6|.|TRBD1
TGTGCCAGCAGCTTAAGAAACCGGGACAGGGAGGATCGGGGGCCCCAGCATTTT
CASSLRNRDREDRGPQHF
>17|TRBJ2-3|TRBV5-1|.|.
TGCGCCAGCAGCTTGGCTCAACAGACAGGCGGCACAGATACGCAGTATTTT
CASSLAQQTGGTDTQYF
>14|TRBJ2-3|TRBV3-1/TRBV3-2|.|TRBD2
TGTGCCAGCGCCGCGGGGGTGGGGCAAGATACGCAGTATTTT
CASAAGVGQDTQYF
>15|TRBJ2-7|TRBV5-1|.|.
TGCGCCAGCAGCTTGGACGGGTTCAGCTCCTACGAGCAGTACTTC
CASSLDGFSSYEQYF
>13|TRBJ1-2|TRBV28|.|.
TGTGCCAGCAGACCCGGAGGCTTCTATGGCTACACCTTC
CASRPGGFYGYTF
>12|TRBJ2-5|TRBV12-3/TRBV12-4|.|.
TGTGCCAGCAGCGCAGTTCAAGAGACCCAGTACTTC
CASSAVQETQYF
>11|TRBJ2-5|TRBV12-3/TRBV12-4|.|.
TGTGCCAGCAGTTTCAGAGAGACCCAGTACTTC
CASSFRETQYF
>11|TRBJ1-1|TRBV20-1|.|.
TGCAGTGCACTCCGCGGGACTGAAGCTTTCTTT
CSALRGTEAFF
>18|TRBJ2-7|TRBV9|few|TRBD2
TGTGCCAGCAGCCCGCGCTTGGGGGGAGGGGTTTTTTTTAGGGAGCAGTACTTC
CASSPRLGGGVFFREQYF
>15|TRBJ2-3|TRBV11-1|.|.
TGTGCCAGCAGCTCAGGCGCAGGGGACACAGATACGCAGTATTTT
CASSSGAGDTDTQYF
>16|TRBJ1-6|TRBV3-1/TRBV3-2|.|.
TGTGCCAGCAGCCAAGGGGCAGCCACTTATAATTCACCCCTCCACTTT
CASSQGAATYNSPLHF
>12|TRBJ1-4|TRBV3-1/TRBV3-2|.|.
TGTGCCAGCAGCGAAAGGGGGGAAAAACTGTTTTTT
CASSERGEKLFF
>19|TRBJ2-2|TRBV24-1|.|.
TGTGCCACCAGTGATTTGAGCGGCCGCCGAACGGCTAACACCGGGGAGCTGTTTTTT
CATSDLSGRRTANTGELFF
>16|TRBJ1-2|TRBV15|.|.
TGTGCCACCAGCAGAGGACAGGCAATCTCAAACTATGGCTACACCTTC
CATSRGQAISNYGYTF